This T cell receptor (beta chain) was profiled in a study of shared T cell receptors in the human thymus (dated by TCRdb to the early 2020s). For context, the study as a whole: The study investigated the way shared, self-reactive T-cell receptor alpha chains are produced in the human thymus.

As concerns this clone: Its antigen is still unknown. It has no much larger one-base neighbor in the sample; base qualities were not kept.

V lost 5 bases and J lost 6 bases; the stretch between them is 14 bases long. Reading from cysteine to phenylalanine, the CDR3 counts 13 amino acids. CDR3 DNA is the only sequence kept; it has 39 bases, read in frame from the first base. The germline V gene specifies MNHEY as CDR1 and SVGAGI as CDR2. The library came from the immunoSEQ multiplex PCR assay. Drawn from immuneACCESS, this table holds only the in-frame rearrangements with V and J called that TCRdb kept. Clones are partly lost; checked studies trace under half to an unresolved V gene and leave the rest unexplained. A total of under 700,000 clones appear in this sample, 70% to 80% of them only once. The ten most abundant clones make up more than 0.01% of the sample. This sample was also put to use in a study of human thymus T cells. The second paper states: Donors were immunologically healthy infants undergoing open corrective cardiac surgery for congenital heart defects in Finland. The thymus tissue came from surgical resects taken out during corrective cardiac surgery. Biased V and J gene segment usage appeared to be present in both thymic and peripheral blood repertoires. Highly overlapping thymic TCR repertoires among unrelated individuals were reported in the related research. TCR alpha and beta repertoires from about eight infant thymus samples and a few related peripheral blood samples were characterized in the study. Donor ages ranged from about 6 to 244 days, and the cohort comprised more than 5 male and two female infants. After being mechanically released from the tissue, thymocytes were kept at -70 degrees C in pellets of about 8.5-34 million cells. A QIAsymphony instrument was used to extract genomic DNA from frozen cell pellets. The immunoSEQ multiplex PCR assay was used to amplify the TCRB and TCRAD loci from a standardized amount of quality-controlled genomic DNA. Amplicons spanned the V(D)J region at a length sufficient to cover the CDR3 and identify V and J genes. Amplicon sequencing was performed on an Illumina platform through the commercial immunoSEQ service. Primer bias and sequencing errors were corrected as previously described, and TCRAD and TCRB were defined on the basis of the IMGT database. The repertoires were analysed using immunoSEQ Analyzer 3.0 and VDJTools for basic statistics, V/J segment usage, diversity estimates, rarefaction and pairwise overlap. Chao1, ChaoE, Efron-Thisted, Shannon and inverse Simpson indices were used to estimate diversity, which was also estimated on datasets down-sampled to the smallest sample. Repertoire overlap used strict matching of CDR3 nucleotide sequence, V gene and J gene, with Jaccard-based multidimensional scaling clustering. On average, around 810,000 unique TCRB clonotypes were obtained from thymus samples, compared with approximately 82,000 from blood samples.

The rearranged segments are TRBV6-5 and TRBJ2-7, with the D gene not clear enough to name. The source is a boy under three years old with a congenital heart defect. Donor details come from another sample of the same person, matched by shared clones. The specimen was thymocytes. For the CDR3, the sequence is CASSEALSAEQYF. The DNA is TGTGCCAGCAGTGAGGCCCTGTCTGCCGAGCAGTACTTC.